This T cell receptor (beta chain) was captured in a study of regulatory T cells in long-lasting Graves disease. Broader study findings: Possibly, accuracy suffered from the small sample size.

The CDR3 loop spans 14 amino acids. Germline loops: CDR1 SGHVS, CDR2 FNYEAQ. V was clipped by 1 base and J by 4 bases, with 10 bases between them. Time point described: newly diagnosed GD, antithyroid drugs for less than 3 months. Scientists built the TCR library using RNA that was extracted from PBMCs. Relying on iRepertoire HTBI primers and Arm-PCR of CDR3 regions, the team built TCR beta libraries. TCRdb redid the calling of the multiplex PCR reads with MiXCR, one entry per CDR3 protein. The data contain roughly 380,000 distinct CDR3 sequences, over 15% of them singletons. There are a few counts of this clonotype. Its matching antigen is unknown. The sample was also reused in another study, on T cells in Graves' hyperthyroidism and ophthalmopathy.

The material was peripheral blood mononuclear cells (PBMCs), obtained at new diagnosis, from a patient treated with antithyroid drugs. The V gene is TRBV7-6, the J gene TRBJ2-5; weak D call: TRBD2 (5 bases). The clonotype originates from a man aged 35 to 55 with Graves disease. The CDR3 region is CASSLGGIGETQYF. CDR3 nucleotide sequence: TGTGCCAGCAGCTTAGGAGGGATCGGAGAGACCCAGTACTTC.